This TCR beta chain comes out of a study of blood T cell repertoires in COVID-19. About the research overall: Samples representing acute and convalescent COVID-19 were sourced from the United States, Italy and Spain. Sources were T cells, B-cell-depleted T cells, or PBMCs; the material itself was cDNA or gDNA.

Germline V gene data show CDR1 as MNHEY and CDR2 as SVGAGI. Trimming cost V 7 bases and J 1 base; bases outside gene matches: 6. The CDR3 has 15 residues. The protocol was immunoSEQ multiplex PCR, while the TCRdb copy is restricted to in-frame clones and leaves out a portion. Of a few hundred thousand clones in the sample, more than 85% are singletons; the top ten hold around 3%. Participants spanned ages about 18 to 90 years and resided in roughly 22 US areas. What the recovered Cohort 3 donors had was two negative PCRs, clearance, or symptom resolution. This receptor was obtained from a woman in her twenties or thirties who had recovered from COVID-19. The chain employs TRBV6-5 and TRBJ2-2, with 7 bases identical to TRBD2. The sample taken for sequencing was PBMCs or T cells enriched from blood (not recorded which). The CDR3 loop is CASKWLAENTGELFF. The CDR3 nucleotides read TGTGCCAGCAAATGGCTAGCGGAGAACACCGGGGAGCTGTTTTTT.